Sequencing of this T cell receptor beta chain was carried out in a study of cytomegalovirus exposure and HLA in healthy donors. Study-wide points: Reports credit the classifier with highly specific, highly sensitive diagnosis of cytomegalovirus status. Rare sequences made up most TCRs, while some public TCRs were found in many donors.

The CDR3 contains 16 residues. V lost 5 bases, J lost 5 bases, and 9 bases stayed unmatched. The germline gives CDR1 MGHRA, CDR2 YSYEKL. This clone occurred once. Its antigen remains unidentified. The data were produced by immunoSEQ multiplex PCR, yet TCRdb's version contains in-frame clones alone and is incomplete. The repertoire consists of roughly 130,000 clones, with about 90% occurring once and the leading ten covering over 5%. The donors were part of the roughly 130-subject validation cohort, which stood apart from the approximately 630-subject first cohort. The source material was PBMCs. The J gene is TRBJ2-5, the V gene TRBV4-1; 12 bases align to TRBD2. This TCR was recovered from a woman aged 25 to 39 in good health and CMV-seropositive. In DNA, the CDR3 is TGCGCCAGCAGCGCGGGACTAGCGGGTGGCGGGGAGACCCAGTACTTC. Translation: CASSAGLAGGGETQYF.